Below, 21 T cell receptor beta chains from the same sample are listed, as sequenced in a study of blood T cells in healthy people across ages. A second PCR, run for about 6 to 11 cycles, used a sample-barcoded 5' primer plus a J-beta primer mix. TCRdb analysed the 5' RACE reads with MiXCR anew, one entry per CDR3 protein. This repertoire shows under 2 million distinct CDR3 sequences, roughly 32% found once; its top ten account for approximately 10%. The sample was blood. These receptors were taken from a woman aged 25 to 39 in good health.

This chain's CDR3 is CASSPAGKNIQYF. In nucleotides, the CDR3 is TGTGCCAGCAGTCCCGCCGGGAAAAACATTCAGTACTTC. The chain links TRBV27 to TRBJ2-4; no clear D. Per germline, CDR1 MNHEY and CDR2 SMNVEV (reference sequence). The CDR3 covers 13 residues. Deletions cut 5 bases from V and 4 bases from J, with 9 bases between.

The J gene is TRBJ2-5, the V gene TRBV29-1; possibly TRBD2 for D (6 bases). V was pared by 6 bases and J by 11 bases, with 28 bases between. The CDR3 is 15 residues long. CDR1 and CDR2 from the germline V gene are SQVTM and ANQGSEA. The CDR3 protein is CSVLRPGVRNNEQYF. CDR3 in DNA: TGCAGCGTCCTGCGGCCGGGAGTGAGGAACAATGAGCAGTACTTC. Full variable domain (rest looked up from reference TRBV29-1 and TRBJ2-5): SAVISQKPSRDICQRGTSLTIQCQVDSQVTMMFWYRQQPGQSLTLIATANQGSEATYESGFVIDKFPISRPNLTFSTLTVSNMSPEDSSIYLCSVLRPGVRNNEQYFGPGTRLLVL.

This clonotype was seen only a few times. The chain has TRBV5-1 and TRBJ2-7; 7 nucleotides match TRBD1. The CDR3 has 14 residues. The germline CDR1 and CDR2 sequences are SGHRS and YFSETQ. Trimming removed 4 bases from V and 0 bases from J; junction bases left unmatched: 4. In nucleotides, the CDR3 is TGCGCCAGCAGCCATGACAGGGTCTCCTACGAGCAGTACTTC. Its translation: CASSHDRVSYEQYF.

The CDR3 loop is CASSLVPLAGVTDTQYF. CDR3 bases: TGTGCCAGCAGCTTAGTGCCCCTAGCGGGGGTTACAGATACGCAGTATTTT. The rearrangement links TRBV7-2 to TRBJ2-3, with 10 bases that match TRBD2. The CDR3 is made up of 17 amino acids. Looked up from germline, CDR1 is SGHTA and CDR2 is FQGNSA. After removal of 1 base from V and 3 bases from J, the junction contained 7 bases not matched to a gene.

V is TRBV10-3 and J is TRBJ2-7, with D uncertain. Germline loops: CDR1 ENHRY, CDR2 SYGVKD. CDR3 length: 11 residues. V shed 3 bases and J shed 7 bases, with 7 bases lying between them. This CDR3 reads CAISDNSEQYF. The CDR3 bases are TGTGCCATCAGTGACAACAGTGAGCAGTACTTC.

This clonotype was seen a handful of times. CDR3 in amino acids: CASSTHPGTGGAYGANVLTF. CDR3 in DNA: TGTGCCAGCAGCACCCACCCTGGGACAGGGGGCGCGTATGGGGCCAACGTCCTGACTTTC. This chain uses TRBV12-3 or TRBV12-4 with TRBJ2-6; 12 nucleotides line up with TRBD1. Trimming took 6 bases from V and 3 from J; bases not matched to a gene: 15. The CDR3 extends over 20 amino acids.

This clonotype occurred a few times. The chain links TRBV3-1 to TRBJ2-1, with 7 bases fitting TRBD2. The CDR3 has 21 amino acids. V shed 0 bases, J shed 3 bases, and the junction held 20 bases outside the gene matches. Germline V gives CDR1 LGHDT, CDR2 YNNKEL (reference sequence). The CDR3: CASSQDGGKAGYRWDYNEQFF. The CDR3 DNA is TGTGCCAGCAGCCAAGACGGGGGTAAAGCGGGATACCGGTGGGACTACAATGAGCAGTTCTTC.

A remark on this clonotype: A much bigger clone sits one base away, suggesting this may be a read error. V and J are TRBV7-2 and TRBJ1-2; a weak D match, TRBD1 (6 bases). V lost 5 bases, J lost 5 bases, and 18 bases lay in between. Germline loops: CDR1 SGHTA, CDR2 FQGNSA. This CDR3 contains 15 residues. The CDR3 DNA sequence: TGTGCCAGCAGCGGCGGGGACAAGCTCTGTTATGGCTACACCTTC. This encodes CASSGGDKLCYGYTF.

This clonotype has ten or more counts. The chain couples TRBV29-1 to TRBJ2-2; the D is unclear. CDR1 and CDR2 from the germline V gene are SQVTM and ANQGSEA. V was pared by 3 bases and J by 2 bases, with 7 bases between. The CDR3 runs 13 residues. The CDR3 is CSVDLGNTGELFF. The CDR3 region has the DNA TGCAGCGTTGATCTGGGTAACACCGGGGAGCTGTTTTTT.

For the CDR3, the DNA is TGTGCCAGCAGCCGAGGGACAGGGGTGGACGAGCAGTACTTC. It encodes CASSRGTGVDEQYF. The chain has TRBV4-2 and TRBJ2-4, with 10 positions matching TRBD1. The end of the DNA fits TRBJ2-7 better, so the J call may be wrong. Germline V gives CDR1 LGHNA, CDR2 YNFKEQ. The CDR3 has 14 residues.

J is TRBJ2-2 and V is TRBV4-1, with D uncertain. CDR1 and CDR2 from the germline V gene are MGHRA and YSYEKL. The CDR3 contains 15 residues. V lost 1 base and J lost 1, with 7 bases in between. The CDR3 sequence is CASSQVGRNTGELFF. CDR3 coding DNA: TGCGCCAGCAGCCAAGTCGGCCGGAACACCGGGGAGCTGTTTTTT.

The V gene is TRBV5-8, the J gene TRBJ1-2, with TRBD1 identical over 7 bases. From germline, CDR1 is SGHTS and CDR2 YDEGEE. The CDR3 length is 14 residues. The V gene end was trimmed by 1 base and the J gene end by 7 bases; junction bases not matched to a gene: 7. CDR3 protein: CASSLQGDAGGYTF. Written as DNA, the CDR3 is TGTGCCAGCAGCTTGCAGGGGGATGCGGGTGGCTACACCTTC.

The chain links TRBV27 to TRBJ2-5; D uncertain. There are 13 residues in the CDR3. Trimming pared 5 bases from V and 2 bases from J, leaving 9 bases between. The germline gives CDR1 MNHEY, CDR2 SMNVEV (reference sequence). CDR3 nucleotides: TGTGCCAGCAGTCTCCTGAATCAAGAGACCCAGTACTTC. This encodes CASSLLNQETQYF.

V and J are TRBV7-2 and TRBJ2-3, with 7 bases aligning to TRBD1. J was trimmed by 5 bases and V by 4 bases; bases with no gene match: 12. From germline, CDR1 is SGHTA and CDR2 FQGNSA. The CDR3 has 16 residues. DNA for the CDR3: TGTGCCAGCAGCTCCCCAGACAGGGTCATCATAGATACGCAGTATTTT. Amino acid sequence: CASSSPDRVIIDTQYF.

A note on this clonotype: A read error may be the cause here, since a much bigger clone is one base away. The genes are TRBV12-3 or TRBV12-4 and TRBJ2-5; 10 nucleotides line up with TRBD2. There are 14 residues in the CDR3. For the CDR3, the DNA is TGTGCCAGCAGATACAGCGGGAGGGGAGAGGCCCAGTACTTC. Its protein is CASRYSGRGEAQYF.

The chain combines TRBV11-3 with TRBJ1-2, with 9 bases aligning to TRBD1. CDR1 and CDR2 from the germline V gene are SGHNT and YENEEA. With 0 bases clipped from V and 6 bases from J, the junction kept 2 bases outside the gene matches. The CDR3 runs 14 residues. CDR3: CASSLDGQGNGYTF. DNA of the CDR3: TGTGCCAGCAGCTTAGACGGACAGGGGAATGGCTACACCTTC.

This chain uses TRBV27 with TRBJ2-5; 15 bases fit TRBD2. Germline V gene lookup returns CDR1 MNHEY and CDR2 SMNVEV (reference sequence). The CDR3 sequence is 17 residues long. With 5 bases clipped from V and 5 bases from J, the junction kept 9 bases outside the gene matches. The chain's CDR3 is CASSPWTSGRATETQYF. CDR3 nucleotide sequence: TGTGCCAGCAGTCCCTGGACTAGCGGGAGGGCCACGGAGACCCAGTACTTC.

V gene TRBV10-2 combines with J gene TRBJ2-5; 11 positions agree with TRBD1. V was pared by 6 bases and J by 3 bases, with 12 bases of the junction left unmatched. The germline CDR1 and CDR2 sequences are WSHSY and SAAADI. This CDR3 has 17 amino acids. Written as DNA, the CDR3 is TGCGCCAGCAGGGGGTTACCGGGACAGGGGGTAGAAGAGACCCAGTACTTC. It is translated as CASRGLPGQGVEETQYF.

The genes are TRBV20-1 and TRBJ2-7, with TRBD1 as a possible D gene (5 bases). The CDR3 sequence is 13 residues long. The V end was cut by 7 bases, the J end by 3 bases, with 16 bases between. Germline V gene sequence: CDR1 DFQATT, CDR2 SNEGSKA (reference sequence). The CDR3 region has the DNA TGCAGTGTACGCAAACCAGGGATCTACGAGCAGTACTTC. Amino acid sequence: CSVRKPGIYEQYF.

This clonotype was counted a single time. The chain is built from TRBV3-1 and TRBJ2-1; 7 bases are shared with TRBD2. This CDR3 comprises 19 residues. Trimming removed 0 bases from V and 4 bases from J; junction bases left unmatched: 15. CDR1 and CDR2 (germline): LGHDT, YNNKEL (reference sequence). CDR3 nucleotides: TGTGCCAGCAGCCAAGAACTTCTTTATGGACTAGAACAATACAATGAGCAGTTCTTC. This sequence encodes CASSQELLYGLEQYNEQFF.

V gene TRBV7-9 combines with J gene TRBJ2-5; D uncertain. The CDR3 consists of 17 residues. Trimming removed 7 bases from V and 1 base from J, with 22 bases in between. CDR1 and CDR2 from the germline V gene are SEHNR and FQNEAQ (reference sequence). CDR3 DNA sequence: TGTGCCAGCAATCCCGGTTTCCAACCTAACCCCCAAGAGACCCAGTACTTC. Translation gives CASNPGFQPNPQETQYF.